This entry is about one T cell receptor (beta chain). Each CDR3 protein is one row after TCRdb ran MiXCR on the RT-PCR reads. Altogether about 110,000 distinct CDR3 sequences are present, 35% being singletons, with the ten largest covering around 25%. The data are from a study of patients and donors after allogeneic stem cell transplantation. This TCR was sampled from a human donor who was either an allogeneic HSCT recipient or a stem cell or donor lymphocyte infusion donor (not recorded which). It is not recorded whose cells these are; they may come from a transplant donor. Sample: blood, either unsorted or a sorted T cell fraction (not recorded which).

Written as DNA, the CDR3 is TGCAGCGTTACCCGACAGGGGGTATACGAGCAGTACTTC. Its translation: CSVTRQGVYEQYF. The rearrangement links TRBV29-1 to TRBJ2-7; TRBD1 matches at 9 bases. V was clipped by 5 bases and J by 4 bases; unmatched bases: 6. The CDR3 sequence is 13 residues long. Per germline, CDR1 SQVTM and CDR2 ANQGSEA.